This T cell receptor beta chain was sequenced in a study of PD-L1 blockade in urothelial cancer. Regarding the study as a whole: Durable-benefit patients expanded tumor-associated blood clones more at 3 weeks. Where pretreatment blood TCR clonality fell below the median, better survival was predicted.

Diagnoses among patients were locally advanced or metastatic urothelial carcinoma. Between 1 and 8 samples per patient were obtained, pretreatment and on-treatment. Profiling relied on immunoSEQ multiplex PCR, and the TCRdb table lists in-frame clones only, not all of them. The profile shows just under 45,000 clones, 70% to 90% of them singletons. Notes on this clone: Its antigen remains unknown.

Sequencing was performed on PBMCs, taken around atezolizumab (anti-PD-L1) treatment. The sequence came from a woman aged 60-75 years with urothelial cancer.

CDR3 region: CATLFRDRGLSTIYF. The CDR3, as DNA: TGCGCCACCCTGTTCCGGGACAGGGGGCTGAGCACCATATATTTT. The rearrangement uses TRBV10-1 and TRBJ1-3, with 12 positions matching TRBD1. The CDR3 runs to 15 residues. Looked up from germline, CDR1 is WNHNN and CDR2 is SYGVQD (reference sequence). V was clipped by 10 bases and J by 9 bases; unmatched bases: 13.